The 21 T cell receptor beta chains listed next were all sequenced from one sample in a study of blood T cell repertoires in COVID-19. The method was immunoSEQ multiplex PCR; TCRdb's version includes in-frame clones alone and lacks a portion of them. Among about 200,000 clones listed, approximately 85% were seen once. The sample comprised PBMCs or T cells enriched from blood (not recorded which). The receptors were sampled from a man aged 40-55 years with acute COVID-19.

The rearrangement joins TRBV28 to TRBJ1-5; 8 positions agree with TRBD1. With V trimmed by 6 bases and J by 6 bases, 10 bases remained unmatched. Germline V gives CDR1 MDHEN, CDR2 SYDVKM. The CDR3 is 15 residues long. The CDR3 protein is CASRETTGGGQPQHF. The CDR3 DNA sequence: TGTGCCAGCAGGGAGACAACAGGGGGTGGTCAGCCCCAGCATTTT.

The chain couples TRBV6-2 or TRBV6-3 to TRBJ2-7; TRBD2 matches 9 bases. There are 16 residues in the CDR3. V gave up 4 bases and J gave up 2 bases; unmatched junction bases: 9. Germline assignment: CDR1 MNHEY and CDR2 SVGEGT. The CDR3 is CASSWGLAGPPYEQYF. The CDR3 nucleotides are TGTGCCAGCAGTTGGGGGCTAGCGGGACCACCCTACGAGCAGTACTTC.

The chain joins TRBV6-5 to TRBJ1-2; D remains unclear. V was cut by 6 bases and J by 7 bases, with 15 bases left in between. Germline loops: CDR1 MNHEY, CDR2 SVGAGI. This CDR3 region has 13 residues. The CDR3 bases are TGTGCCAGCAGCACCAGAGGGCATCTTGGCTACACCTTC. It codes for CASSTRGHLGYTF.

The rearrangement links TRBV27 to TRBJ2-5, with D tentatively TRBD1 (6 bases). Germline V gives CDR1 MNHEY, CDR2 SMNVEV (reference sequence). The CDR3 covers 13 residues. Between the trimmed V and J ends, which lost 7 bases and 4 bases, there was a span of 13 bases. CDR3 bases: TGTGCCAGCAAGACTCACAGGGCAGAGACCCAGTACTTC. This gives the protein CASKTHRAETQYF.

This clone was seen a few times. The chain combines TRBV7-9 with TRBJ2-7; TRBD2 matches 7 bases. Trimming removed 1 base from V and 2 bases from J; junction bases left unmatched: 11. Looked up from germline, CDR1 is SEHNR and CDR2 is FQNEAQ (reference sequence). The CDR3 is made up of 17 amino acids. The CDR3 DNA reads as TGTGCCAGCAGCTTAGGTACGGGGGGTGGTAGTACCTACGAGCAGTACTTC. Amino acids: CASSLGTGGGSTYEQYF.

This clone was seen once. The chain uses TRBV28 and TRBJ2-5, with 14 positions matching TRBD2. Germline CDR1 reads MDHEN; CDR2 reads SYDVKM. Unmatched junction bases numbered 5, after V lost 4 bases and J lost 4 bases. This CDR3 is 16 amino acids long. The CDR3 region is CASSWGTSGSGETQYF. CDR3 nucleotide sequence: TGTGCCAGCAGTTGGGGGACTAGCGGGAGTGGAGAGACCCAGTACTTC. Drawing the rest from reference TRBV28 and TRBJ2-5, the complete variable domain is DVKVTQSSRYLVKRTGEKVFLECVQDMDHENMFWYRQDPGLGLRLIYFSYDVKMKEKGDIPEGYSVSREKKERFSLILESASTNQTSMYLCASSWGTSGSGETQYFGPGTRLLVL.

The CDR3 sequence is CASSFPGLAGGDTQYF. The CDR3 DNA is TGTGCCAGCAGCTTCCCGGGACTAGCGGGAGGAGATACGCAGTATTTT. The chain combines TRBV5-4 with TRBJ2-3, with 15 bases lining up with TRBD2. Looked up from germline, CDR1 is SGHNT and CDR2 is YYREEE (reference sequence). There are 16 residues in the CDR3. The V segment lost 2 bases and the J segment 5 bases; nucleotides outside the gene matches: 3.

V usage is TRBV29-1 and J usage is TRBJ2-7, with D possibly matching TRBD2 (6 bases). The CDR3 runs to 13 residues. V shed 3 bases and J shed 6 bases, with 15 bases lying between them. Germline V CDR1 and CDR2: SQVTM, ANQGSEA. The CDR3 nucleotides are TGCAGCGTTGACACGGGGGTGGTTGGCGAGCAGTACTTC. Protein sequence: CSVDTGVVGEQYF.

This chain connects TRBV9 to TRBJ2-2; 8 nucleotides match TRBD2. Germline CDR1 SGDLS, CDR2 YYNGEE. The V gene end was trimmed by 3 bases and the J gene end by 6 bases; junction bases not matched to a gene: 7. This CDR3 contains 15 residues. DNA of the CDR3: TGTGCCAGCAGCGACAGCGGGAGTTTTCCCGGGGAGCTGTTTTTT. Its protein product is CASSDSGSFPGELFF.

This sequence joins TRBV5-6 and TRBJ1-1, with D uncertain. The CDR3 consists of 14 residues. The germline V gene encodes CDR1 SGHDT and CDR2 YYEEEE. Deletions cut 4 bases from V and 6 bases from J, with 16 bases between. In DNA, the CDR3 is TGTGCCAGCAGCACCGTGAGCGGAAGCTCTGAAGCTTTCTTT. This codes for CASSTVSGSSEAFF.

This sequence joins TRBV9 and TRBJ1-6; TRBD1 aligns across 9 bases. The CDR3 length is 17 residues. V lost 3 bases, J lost 9 bases, and 13 bases stayed unmatched. Germline CDR1 reads SGDLS; CDR2 reads YYNGEE. The chain's CDR3 is CASSAGGQGYFGSPLHF. CDR3 in DNA: TGTGCCAGCAGCGCGGGGGGACAGGGCTATTTTGGTTCACCCCTCCACTTT.

This clone has a single count. This chain links TRBV4-3 with TRBJ2-7; TRBD1 agrees at 11 bases. Per germline, CDR1 LGHNA and CDR2 YSLEER. The CDR3 contains 15 residues. The J segment lost 7 bases and the V segment lost 2 bases, leaving 7 bases of the junction unmatched. CDR3 sequence reads: CASSQTGTGGLEQYF. CDR3 nucleotide sequence: TGCGCCAGCAGCCAAACCGGGACAGGGGGTCTTGAGCAGTACTTC.

The CDR3 bases are TGTGCCAGCAGCCCCCTCCGGGGAGGGGAGGTCGAGACCCAGTACTTC. Residues: CASSPLRGGEVETQYF. The gene calls are TRBV16 and TRBJ2-5; 7 nucleotides agree with TRBD2. CDR1 and CDR2 (germline): KGHSY, FQNENV. V shed 4 bases, J shed 5 bases, and the junction held 13 bases outside the gene matches. The CDR3 runs 16 residues.

The rearrangement links TRBV28 to TRBJ2-1; D gene ambiguous. Trimming left V 8 bases short and J 4 bases short, with 6 bases between. The CDR3 spans 11 residues. Germline V gives CDR1 MDHEN, CDR2 SYDVKM. The DNA of the CDR3 is TGTGCCAGCTCTAGTTACAATGAGCAGTTCTTC. It specifies CASSSYNEQFF.

This clone was observed once. This sequence joins TRBV4-1 and TRBJ1-4; 12 bases align to TRBD1. This CDR3 has 20 amino acids. V lost 0 bases, J lost 7 bases, and 15 bases stayed unmatched. Germline CDR1 and CDR2: MGHRA and YSYEKL. The CDR3 sequence is CASSQDLNLGTGGWSEKLFF. The CDR3 DNA follows: TGCGCCAGCAGCCAAGATCTGAATTTAGGGACAGGGGGCTGGAGTGAAAAACTGTTTTTT.

This clone came up once. V usage is TRBV5-1 and J usage is TRBJ2-1; 7 bases agree with TRBD2. CDR1 SGHRS and CDR2 YFSETQ come from the germline V gene. V trimming: 0 bases; J trimming: 6 bases; junction bases outside the gene matches: 6. The CDR3 contains 15 residues. The CDR3 reads CASSLGGTTINEQFF. As DNA, the CDR3 is TGCGCCAGCAGCTTGGGTGGGACTACCATCAATGAGCAGTTCTTC.

This clone came up once. V usage is TRBV5-4 and J usage is TRBJ2-7; the match to TRBD2 covers 7 bases. Trimming took 4 bases from V and 3 from J; bases not matched to a gene: 4. CDR1 and CDR2 from the germline V gene are SGHNT and YYREEE (reference sequence). CDR3 length: 13 residues. The CDR3 DNA reads TGTGCCAGCAGCAAAAGCGGGAACTACGAGCAGTACTTC. This encodes CASSKSGNYEQYF.

Concerning this clone: One end of the junction does not line up with germline, which may come from a read error. The rearrangement uses TRBV5-1 and TRBJ2-6, with 12 bases identical to TRBD1. Per germline, CDR1 SGHRS and CDR2 YFSETQ. This CDR3 has 19 amino acids. The CDR3 DNA is TGCGCCCGCAGCTTGGGGGGACAGGGGGCCGGCTCTGGGGCCAACGTCCTGACTTTC. This gives the protein CARSLGGQGAGSGANVLTF.

The chain has TRBV9 and TRBJ2-5, with TRBD1 as a possible D gene (5 bases). The CDR3 is 14 residues long. Trimming cost V 0 bases and J 5 bases, with 11 bases left between them. Germline lookup yields CDR1 SGDLS and CDR2 YYNGEE. CDR3 bases: TGTGCCAGCAGCGTAGAGCAGGGTTGGGAGACCCAGTACTTC. Its translation is CASSVEQGWETQYF. Combining the CDR3 with reference TRBV9 and TRBJ2-5 gives the whole variable domain DSGVTQTPKHLITATGQRVTLRCSPRSGDLSVYWYQQSLDQGLQFLIQYYNGEERAKGNILERFSAQQFPDLHSELNLSSLELGDSALYFCASSVEQGWETQYFGPGTRLLVL.

CDR3 region: CASRARNTEAFF. The CDR3 DNA sequence: TGTGCCAGCAGAGCAAGGAACACTGAAGCTTTCTTT. The chain joins TRBV12-3 or TRBV12-4 to TRBJ1-1, with D hard to call. The V and J ends lost 6 bases and 1 base respectively, with 6 bases between them. CDR3 length: 12 amino acids.

Ten or more counts support this clone. The gene calls are TRBV2 and TRBJ1-5, with no clear D. The CDR3 is made up of 15 amino acids. Germline V lookup: CDR1 SNHLY, CDR2 FYNNEI. Deletions cut 4 bases from V and 2 bases from J, with 12 bases between. This CDR3 is CASSAYSRRNQPQHF. The CDR3 DNA is TGTGCCAGCAGTGCATACAGCAGACGCAATCAGCCCCAGCATTTT.